These 16 T cell receptor beta chains share one sample of origin, sequenced in a study of PD-L1 blockade in urothelial cancer. Assay: immunoSEQ multiplex PCR; the TCRdb copy retains only in-frame clones and omits some. This table has 30,000 to 40,000 clones, 75% to 90% appearing once. Stated time point: pretreatment peripheral blood. Sequenced here: PBMCs, sampled around atezolizumab (anti-PD-L1) treatment. These receptors originate from a man aged 55 to 69 with urothelial cancer.

This clone was counted a single time. One end of the junction does not line up with germline, which may come from a read error. This rearrangement joins TRBV27 to TRBJ2-1, with D possibly TRBD2 on 6 matching bases. The CDR3 is 15 residues long. Germline V CDR1 and CDR2: MNHEY, SMNVEV (reference sequence). The CDR3 is CASSIQRASHNEQFF. In nucleotides, the CDR3 is TGTGCCAGCAGTATTCAGCGGGCCTCCCACAATGAGCAGTTCTTC.

The chain combines TRBV4-3 with TRBJ2-2; 8 bases map to TRBD2. The CDR3 is made up of 19 amino acids. Germline CDR1 LGHNA, CDR2 YSLEER. Losses at the gene ends were 2 bases for V and 5 bases for J; bases not matched to a gene: 16. CDR3 sequence: CASSQLTNAGGGRTGELFF. The DNA of the CDR3 is TGCGCCAGCAGCCAACTAACCAACGCCGGGGGGGGGAGGACCGGGGAGCTGTTTTTT.

V gene TRBV5-1 combines with J gene TRBJ1-2; 10 bases are shared with TRBD1. This CDR3 has 14 residues. Trimming removed 4 bases from V and 2 bases from J; junction bases left unmatched: 2. Germline assignment: CDR1 SGHRS and CDR2 YFSETQ. This CDR3 is CASSTTGGNYGYTF. CDR3 nucleotide sequence: TGCGCCAGCAGCACGACAGGGGGCAACTATGGCTACACCTTC.

This chain joins TRBV6-1 and TRBJ2-3; the D gene is possibly TRBD2 (6 bases). V was clipped by 6 bases and J by 2 bases, with 15 bases between them. This CDR3 is built from 15 residues. Germline assignment: CDR1 MNHNS and CDR2 SASEGT. The CDR3 DNA sequence: TGTGCCAGCAGCGTCGGCGGGATTCACACAGATACGCAGTATTTT. It yields the protein CASSVGGIHTDTQYF.

The chain links TRBV30 to TRBJ1-5; D is unresolved. The CDR3 totals 14 residues. The V gene's germline CDR1 is GTSNPN and CDR2 SVGIG (reference sequence). The germline V and J ends were trimmed by 0 bases and 3 bases, with 9 bases remaining between them. For the CDR3, the DNA is TGTGCCTGGAGTGTAACTGCGGACAATCAGCCCCAGCATTTT. Encoded protein: CAWSVTADNQPQHF.

The chain employs TRBV9 and TRBJ2-4, with 7 bases lining up with TRBD1. After removal of 0 bases from V and 5 bases from J, the junction contained 8 bases not matched to a gene. The length of the CDR3 is 16 residues. CDR1 is SGDLS and CDR2 is YYNGEE in the germline V gene. This chain's CDR3 is CASSVAPTGAENIQYF. The CDR3 DNA reads TGTGCCAGCAGCGTAGCACCTACAGGGGCCGAAAACATTCAGTACTTC.

V is TRBV9 and J is TRBJ1-5; possibly TRBD1 for D (6 bases). The length of the CDR3 is 15 residues. CDR1 is SGDLS and CDR2 is YYNGEE in the germline V gene. With 3 bases removed from V and 1 base from J, the gap between germline ends came to 11 bases. This CDR3 is CASSAGTQSNQPQHF. CDR3 sequence (DNA): TGTGCCAGCAGCGCCGGGACACAAAGCAATCAGCCCCAGCATTTT.

V gene TRBV2 combines with J gene TRBJ1-2, with 7 nucleotides matching TRBD1. This CDR3 spans 13 amino acids. V was clipped by 7 bases and J by 8 bases; unmatched bases: 10. The germline CDR1 and CDR2 sequences are SNHLY and FYNNEI. The CDR3 DNA reads as TGTGCCAGCAATCTGGGGCAGGGGGAAGGCTACACCTTC. Translated: CASNLGQGEGYTF.

This clone appeared once. The chain uses TRBV5-6 and TRBJ2-7, with D unresolved. Between the trimmed V and J ends, which lost 0 bases and 2 bases, there was a span of 18 bases. This CDR3 has 17 amino acids. The germline V gene encodes CDR1 SGHDT and CDR2 YYEEEE. Here the CDR3 reads CASSLGLGSTRTYEQYF. CDR3 in DNA: TGTGCCAGCAGCTTGGGTTTAGGCTCGACACGAACCTACGAGCAGTACTTC.

This clone was seen a single time. The J gene is TRBJ2-7, the V gene TRBV5-6; D ambiguous. Germline V gene data show CDR1 as SGHDT and CDR2 as YYEEEE. Trimming took 6 bases from V and 3 from J, leaving 13 bases between them. The CDR3 has 13 residues. CDR3 DNA sequence: TGTGCCAGCACCCTACGAGGTCTCTACGAGCAGTACTTC. Amino acid sequence: CASTLRGLYEQYF.

The CDR3 coding sequence is TGTGCCTGGAGTAGCGGAACTGGTTTGAGCTACACCTTC. Residues: CAWSSGTGLSYTF. The chain joins TRBV30 to TRBJ1-2; D gene ambiguous. In germline, CDR1 is GTSNPN, CDR2 SVGIG (reference sequence). CDR3 length equals 13 residues. V lost 2 bases and J 9 bases, leaving 16 bases between the germline ends.

This chain joins TRBV29-1 and TRBJ2-1, with TRBD1 matching over 7 bases. The trim removed 4 bases at V and 0 bases at J, leaving 6 bases unmatched. The germline gives CDR1 SQVTM, CDR2 ANQGSEA. The CDR3 totals 15 residues. This CDR3 reads CSVGDSVSSYNEQFF. CDR3 bases: TGCAGCGTTGGGGACAGCGTGAGCTCCTACAATGAGCAGTTCTTC.

The rearrangement links TRBV5-1 to TRBJ1-6; a possible D gene is TRBD1 (5 bases). Trimming took 4 bases from V and 6 from J, leaving 11 bases between them. Germline V gene data show CDR1 as SGHRS and CDR2 as YFSETQ. This CDR3 is 14 amino acids long. The CDR3 nucleotides read TGCGCCAGCAGCCAGACAGATCCTAATTCACCCCTCCACTTT. The encoded protein is CASSQTDPNSPLHF.

The chain couples TRBV19 to TRBJ2-2, with D possibly being TRBD2 (5 bases). The ends were cut back, 3 bases at V and 5 bases at J, with 10 bases in the middle. The CDR3 has 14 residues. The germline V gene encodes CDR1 LNHDA and CDR2 SQIVND (reference sequence). CDR3 region: CASSISGGTGELFF. The CDR3 bases are TGTGCCAGTAGTATCTCCGGAGGTACCGGGGAGCTGTTTTTT.

The chain joins TRBV28 to TRBJ1-2; 7 bases map to TRBD1. Germline assignment: CDR1 MDHEN and CDR2 SYDVKM. The ends lost 5 bases at V and 4 bases at J; junction bases unmatched: 10. The CDR3 sequence is 15 residues long. DNA for the CDR3: TGTGCCAGCAGTCCCTCCGGACAGGAATTCTATGGCTACACCTTC. Protein product: CASSPSGQEFYGYTF.

This rearrangement joins TRBV7-2 to TRBJ2-2; 10 bases map to TRBD2. CDR1 and CDR2 (germline): SGHTA, FQGNSA. Trimming cost V 6 bases and J 0 bases; bases outside gene matches: 4. The CDR3 length is 16 residues. In nucleotides, the CDR3 is TGTGCCAGCAGACGGACTAGCGGCCCGAACACCGGGGAGCTGTTTTTT. It is translated as CASRRTSGPNTGELFF.